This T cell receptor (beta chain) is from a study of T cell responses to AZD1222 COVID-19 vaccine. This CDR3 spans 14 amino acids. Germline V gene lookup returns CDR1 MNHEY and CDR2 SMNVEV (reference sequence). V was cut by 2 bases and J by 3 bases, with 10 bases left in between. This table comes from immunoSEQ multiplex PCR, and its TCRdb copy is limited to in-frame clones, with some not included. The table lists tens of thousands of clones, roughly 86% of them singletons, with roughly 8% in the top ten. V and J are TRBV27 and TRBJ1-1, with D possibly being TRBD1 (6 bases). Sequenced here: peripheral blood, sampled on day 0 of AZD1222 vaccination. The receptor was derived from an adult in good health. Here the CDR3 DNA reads TGTGCCAGCAGTTTAGGGGGCTCGTACACTGAAGCTTTCTTT. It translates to CASSLGGSYTEAFF.